This TCR beta chain came from a study of PD-L1 blockade in urothelial cancer. Trimming took 4 bases from V and 4 from J, leaving 13 bases between them. Germline CDR1 GTSNPN, CDR2 SVGIG (reference sequence). There are 13 residues in the CDR3. Time point here: pretreatment peripheral blood. Sequencing used immunoSEQ multiplex PCR; TCRdb keeps in-frame clones, though not all of them. The data show around 92,000 clones, 89% seen once. This specimen was PBMCs, taken around atezolizumab (anti-PD-L1) treatment. The clonotype was recovered from a woman older than 75 with urothelial cancer. This chain links TRBV30 with TRBJ2-5, with D tentatively TRBD2 (7 bases). The CDR3 reads CAWTRGAGETQYF. The CDR3 DNA follows: TGTGCCTGGACCCGGGGGGCAGGAGAGACCCAGTACTTC.